Shown below are 7 T cell receptor beta chains from a single sample sequenced in a study of T cell responses to AZD1222 COVID-19 vaccine. Method: immunoSEQ multiplex PCR; TCRdb's copy keeps in-frame clones and lacks some. The sample holds roughly 87,000 clones; almost 90% are singletons and the top ten take 6.9%. The source was peripheral blood, collected 28 days after the second AZD1222 dose. The receptors were sampled from an adult who received the AZD1222 COVID-19 vaccine.

The V and J genes are TRBV5-1 and TRBJ2-1; 9 nucleotides match TRBD2. V shed 7 bases and J 6 bases; nucleotides not matched to a gene: 8. CDR1 and CDR2 from the germline V gene are SGHRS and YFSETQ. CDR3 length: 14 amino acids. CDR3 DNA sequence: TGCGCCAGCGCCCCGACTAGCGGCCTCAATGAGCAGTTCTTC. This codes for CASAPTSGLNEQFF.

A single count supports this clone. The chain employs TRBV2 and TRBJ1-2; D call uncertain. Germline lookup yields CDR1 SNHLY and CDR2 FYNNEI. The CDR3 consists of 15 residues. Deletions cut 3 bases from V and 3 bases from J, with 14 bases between. The CDR3 nucleotides read TGTGCCAGCAGTGATTGGGGTTTTGTTGACTATGGCTACACCTTC. Amino acids: CASSDWGFVDYGYTF.

The rearrangement links TRBV30 to TRBJ1-2; 12 bases are a match to TRBD1. V gave up 2 bases and J gave up 6 bases; unmatched junction bases: 13. CDR1 GTSNPN and CDR2 SVGIG come from the germline V gene (reference sequence). The length of the CDR3 is 17 residues. CDR3 bases: TGTGCCTGGAGTCCAAGCCGGGACAGGGGGCAAATGGATGGCTACACCTTC. It is translated as CAWSPSRDRGQMDGYTF.

The chain combines TRBV6-1 with TRBJ1-5, with unresolved D. Germline V lookup: CDR1 MNHNS, CDR2 SASEGT. V was pared by 2 bases and J by 7 bases, with 18 bases between. CDR3 length: 16 amino acids. The CDR3 bases are TGTGCCAGCAGTGAATTTTCCGTCTTCGTGGGCCAGCCCCAGCATTTT. It encodes CASSEFSVFVGQPQHF.

The V call is TRBV3-1 (or the pseudogene TRBV3-2), the J call TRBJ2-1; 7 nucleotides agree with TRBD2. This CDR3 is 16 amino acids long. J lost 8 bases, V lost 0 bases, and 10 bases had no gene match. CDR1 and CDR2 from the germline V gene are LGHDT and YNNKEL (reference sequence). CDR3 protein: CASSQDSAGASDEQFF. CDR3 coding DNA: TGTGCCAGCAGCCAAGACAGCGCGGGAGCCTCCGATGAGCAGTTCTTC.

This sequence joins TRBV7-9 and TRBJ2-7; D perhaps matches TRBD1 (6 bases). This CDR3 has 14 residues. The germline gives CDR1 SEHNR, CDR2 FQNEAQ (reference sequence). V lost 5 bases, J lost 4 bases, and 15 bases lay in between. CDR3 nucleotides: TGTGCCAGCAGCCCAGAAGGGGGAGTGTACGAGCAGTACTTC. It encodes CASSPEGGVYEQYF. The full variable domain, in which reference TRBV7-9 and TRBJ2-7 provide the parts outside the CDR3, is DTGVSQNPRHKITKRGQNVTFRCDPISEHNRLYWYRQTLGQGPEFLTYFQNEAQLEKSRLLSDRFSAERPKGSFSTLEIQRTEQGDSAMYLCASSPEGGVYEQYFGPGTRLTVT.

The CDR3 nucleotides are TGCACCTCAGGGGGCGCGTATGGCTACACCTTC. This codes for CTSGGAYGYTF. The chain uses TRBV20-1 and TRBJ1-2; 8 nucleotides agree with TRBD1. This CDR3 spans 11 amino acids. CDR1 DFQATT and CDR2 SNEGSKA come from the germline V gene (reference sequence).